These 28 T cell receptor beta chains share one sample of origin, sequenced in a study of T cell responses to AZD1222 COVID-19 vaccine. Some clones are missing from TCRdb's copy, which holds only in-frame ones; the method was immunoSEQ multiplex PCR. The data contain some 100,000 clones, about 86% of them singletons. The input for sequencing was peripheral blood, taken on day 0 of AZD1222 vaccination. These receptors were taken from an adult in good health.

J is TRBJ2-5 and V is TRBV7-9; tentatively, D is TRBD2 (6 bases). The V gene lost 7 bases and the J gene lost 5 bases, with 20 bases spanning the gap. The CDR3 sequence is 15 residues long. The V gene's germline CDR1 is SEHNR and CDR2 FQNEAQ (reference sequence). The CDR3: CASIGPGGRGETQYF. For the CDR3, the DNA is TGTGCCAGCATTGGTCCAGGAGGGCGGGGCGAGACCCAGTACTTC.

This chain links TRBV7-2 with TRBJ1-4; D might be TRBD1 (5 bases). Per germline, CDR1 SGHTA and CDR2 FQGNSA. Deletions cut 1 base from V and 0 bases from J, with 9 bases between. CDR3 length: 16 amino acids. The CDR3 here is CASSLGGPPTNEKLFF. CDR3 DNA sequence: TGTGCCAGCAGCTTAGGGGGACCGCCAACTAATGAAAAACTGTTTTTT. The full variable domain, with the rest looked up from reference TRBV7-2 and TRBJ1-4, is GAGVSQSPSNKVTEKGKDVELRCDPISGHTALYWYRQSLGQGLEFLIYFQGNSAPDKSGLPSDRFSAERTGGSVSTLTIQRTQQEDSAVYLCASSLGGPPTNEKLFFGSGTQLSVL.

This clone was counted only a few times. The chain links TRBV7-9 to TRBJ2-2; TRBD2 matches 9 bases. V lost 2 bases to trimming and J lost 0 bases; unmatched junction nucleotides: 7. CDR3 length: 18 amino acids. CDR1 is SEHNR and CDR2 is FQNEAQ in the germline V gene (reference sequence). CDR3 DNA sequence: TGTGCCAGCAGCTTAACTACTGGCGGGAGGGCGAACACCGGGGAGCTGTTTTTT. Translated: CASSLTTGGRANTGELFF. Full variable domain (missing parts from reference TRBV7-9 and TRBJ2-2): DTGVSQNPRHKITKRGQNVTFRCDPISEHNRLYWYRQTLGQGPEFLTYFQNEAQLEKSRLLSDRFSAERPKGSFSTLEIQRTEQGDSAMYLCASSLTTGGRANTGELFFGEGSRLTVL.

There are a few counts of this clone. The rearrangement links TRBV19 to TRBJ2-2, with D tentatively TRBD2 (5 bases). Trimming left V 7 bases short and J 4 bases short, with 16 bases between. The CDR3 is 15 amino acids. The germline V gene encodes CDR1 LNHDA and CDR2 SQIVND (reference sequence). CDR3 in amino acids: CASTPPGKVTGELFF. CDR3 DNA sequence: TGTGCCAGTACTCCCCCCGGGAAGGTCACCGGGGAGCTGTTTTTT.

V and J are TRBV2 and TRBJ1-3, with 8 bases matching TRBD1. Germline CDR1 SNHLY, CDR2 FYNNEI. With V trimmed by 1 base and J by 4 bases, 3 bases remained unmatched. CDR3 length: 15 residues. CDR3 sequence: CASSEVGTGGNTIYF. The CDR3 bases are TGTGCCAGCAGTGAAGTGGGGACAGGAGGAAACACCATATATTTT.

The chain uses TRBV7-2 and TRBJ1-6; D perhaps matches TRBD1 (6 bases). Germline CDR1 SGHTA, CDR2 FQGNSA. This CDR3 comprises 15 residues. The V end was cut by 5 bases, the J end by 11 bases, with 19 bases between. CDR3 sequence reads: CASSGEIQGRAPLHF. CDR3 coding DNA: TGTGCCAGCAGCGGTGAGATACAGGGTAGGGCACCCCTCCACTTT.

The J gene is TRBJ1-1, the V gene TRBV7-2, with 7 nucleotides matching TRBD1. The CDR3 runs to 15 residues. V shed 4 bases and J 1 base; nucleotides not matched to a gene: 6. CDR1 SGHTA and CDR2 FQGNSA come from the germline V gene. CDR3 residues: CASSSKGQRNTEAFF. The CDR3 DNA reads as TGTGCCAGCAGCTCAAAGGGACAGAGGAACACTGAAGCTTTCTTT.

This clone was counted a single time. The chain employs TRBV28 and TRBJ1-1; 10 bases agree with TRBD1. The junction had 3 bases not matched to a gene; V was cut back by 6 bases and J by 5 bases. CDR3 length: 13 amino acids. Per the germline V gene, CDR1 is MDHEN and CDR2 is SYDVKM. CDR3 region: CASRTGGGTEAFF. The CDR3 region has the DNA TGTGCCAGCAGGACAGGGGGCGGGACTGAAGCTTTCTTT. The full variable domain, completed using reference TRBV28 and TRBJ1-1, is DVKVTQSSRYLVKRTGEKVFLECVQDMDHENMFWYRQDPGLGLRLIYFSYDVKMKEKGDIPEGYSVSREKKERFSLILESASTNQTSMYLCASRTGGGTEAFFGQGTRLTVV.

The V call is TRBV5-4, the J call TRBJ2-5; D gene ambiguous. CDR3 length: 13 residues. From germline, CDR1 is SGHNT and CDR2 YYREEE (reference sequence). V lost 0 bases and J lost 5, with 8 bases in between. CDR3 nucleotide sequence: TGTGCCAGCAGCTTGGTTGGAGATGAGACCCAGTACTTC. Its protein is CASSLVGDETQYF.

The genes are TRBV7-9 and TRBJ1-2; D may be TRBD1 (6 bases). Germline loops: CDR1 SEHNR, CDR2 FQNEAQ (reference sequence). Trimming took 5 bases from V and 8 from J, leaving 21 bases between them. The length of the CDR3 is 15 residues. The CDR3 loop reads CASSRPGQYSEGYTF. DNA for the CDR3: TGTGCCAGCAGCCGCCCCGGACAGTATTCTGAGGGCTACACCTTC.

The chain combines TRBV29-1 with TRBJ2-1; 7 bases are shared with TRBD2. The V and J ends lost 5 bases and 1 base, in that order; junction bases with no gene match: 2. There are 13 residues in the CDR3. Germline-derived CDR1 and CDR2 are SQVTM and ANQGSEA. The CDR3: CSVQRGSYNEQFF. CDR3 DNA sequence: TGCAGCGTTCAGCGGGGTTCCTACAATGAGCAGTTCTTC.

The chain combines TRBV27 with TRBJ2-1; 9 bases are a match to TRBD2. V was pared by 5 bases and J by 10 bases, with 12 bases of the junction left unmatched. Per germline, CDR1 MNHEY and CDR2 SMNVEV (reference sequence). The CDR3 extends over 15 amino acids. CDR3: CASSPAASGTREQFF. As DNA, the CDR3 is TGTGCCAGCAGTCCCGCCGCTAGCGGGACACGGGAGCAGTTCTTC.

This clone showed up just a few times. The chain links TRBV2 to TRBJ1-3; tentatively, D is TRBD1 (6 bases). The CDR3 totals 14 residues. Germline loops: CDR1 SNHLY, CDR2 FYNNEI. The V end was cut by 6 bases, the J end by 4 bases, with 13 bases between. CDR3 sequence: CASRPDRIGNTIYF. CDR3 in DNA: TGTGCCAGCAGACCCGACAGGATAGGAAACACCATATATTTT.

This clone was seen many times. The chain carries TRBV7-3 and TRBJ2-3, with 8 positions matching TRBD2. Germline CDR1 and CDR2: SGHTA and FQGTGA. The V segment lost 4 bases and the J segment 6 bases; nucleotides outside the gene matches: 6. CDR3 size: 14 residues. CDR3 DNA sequence: TGTGCCAGCAGCTCCATCGGGAGGGCCGATACGCAGTATTTT. The encoded protein is CASSSIGRADTQYF.

This clone was seen once. The chain joins TRBV7-6 to TRBJ2-7; D perhaps matches TRBD1 (6 bases). The V gene lost 1 base and the J gene lost 2 bases, with 12 bases spanning the gap. This CDR3 region has 15 residues. Germline-derived CDR1 and CDR2 are SGHVS and FNYEAQ. The CDR3 nucleotides read TGTGCCAGCAGCTTAGATCTGGGACACACCTACGAGCAGTACTTC. It encodes CASSLDLGHTYEQYF.

This clone was seen a handful of times. This chain joins TRBV29-1 and TRBJ2-3; a possible D gene is TRBD2 (5 bases). The germline V gene encodes CDR1 SQVTM and CDR2 ANQGSEA. Trimming removed 2 bases at V and 11 bases at J, with 8 bases between. The CDR3 sequence is 10 residues long. Here the CDR3 reads CSVESGEQYF. CDR3 DNA: TGCAGCGTTGAAAGCGGAGAGCAGTATTTT.

The V call is TRBV6-2 or TRBV6-3, the J call TRBJ2-7, with 8 nucleotides matching TRBD2. The CDR3 has 14 residues. Germline CDR1 MNHEY, CDR2 SVGEGT. V lost 4 bases to trimming and J lost 2 bases; unmatched junction nucleotides: 4. As DNA, the CDR3 is TGTGCCAGCAGTTTTAGCGGGGCTACCTACGAGCAGTACTTC. Its translation: CASSFSGATYEQYF.

The chain recombines TRBV4-3 with TRBJ2-1, with 8 bases matching TRBD2. CDR1 and CDR2 from the germline V gene are LGHNA and YSLEER. This CDR3 is 13 amino acids long. The junction had 5 bases not matched to a gene; V was cut back by 4 bases and J by 9 bases. This CDR3 reads CASSLSGNLEQFF. The CDR3 DNA is TGCGCCAGCAGCCTTAGCGGGAATCTTGAGCAGTTCTTC.

This clone came up a few times. The rearrangement uses TRBV18 and TRBJ1-3; 9 bases map to TRBD1. Germline V CDR1 and CDR2: KGHSH, LQKENI. V gave up 5 bases and J gave up 7 bases; unmatched junction bases: 3. The CDR3 is 13 residues long. CDR3 bases: TGTGCCAGCTCAATCGGACAGGGGAACACCATATATTTT. Its translation is CASSIGQGNTIYF.

This CDR3 is CASSDRGISSGNTIYF. In DNA, the CDR3 is TGTGCCAGCAGCGACAGGGGCATTAGCTCTGGAAACACCATATATTTT. The chain recombines TRBV5-6 with TRBJ1-3; TRBD1 matches at 8 bases. The germline V gene has CDR1 SGHDT and CDR2 YYEEEE. Germline trimming cut 4 bases from V and 0 bases from J; bases unmatched to any gene: 6. CDR3 length equals 16 residues.

The chain has TRBV7-2 and TRBJ2-1, with D perhaps TRBD2 (5 bases). CDR1 SGHTA and CDR2 FQGNSA come from the germline V gene. This CDR3 has 15 amino acids. Trimming took 1 base from V and 4 from J, leaving 11 bases between them. CDR3 region: CASSLGLAGYNEQFF. CDR3 bases: TGTGCCAGCAGCTTAGGGCTAGCAGGTTACAATGAGCAGTTCTTC.

This clone was observed a handful of times. This chain links TRBV11-2 with TRBJ1-5, with D unresolved. The V end lost 5 bases, the J end lost 6 bases, and 20 bases lay between the germline ends. Germline V CDR1 and CDR2: SGHAT, FQNNGV. The CDR3 loop spans 16 amino acids. The chain's CDR3 is CASSPALVGFGQPQHF. In nucleotides, the CDR3 is TGTGCCAGCAGCCCAGCATTGGTAGGGTTCGGTCAGCCCCAGCATTTT. The variable domain in full, with the rest retrieved from reference TRBV11-2 and TRBJ1-5, is EAGVAQSPRYKIIEKRQSVAFWCNPISGHATLYWYQQILGQGPKLLIQFQNNGVVDDSQLPKDRFSAERLKGVDSTLKIQPAKLEDSAVYLCASSPALVGFGQPQHFGDGTRLSIL.

This chain joins TRBV6-1 and TRBJ2-2; the D is unclear. V was pared by 3 bases and J by 1 base, with 9 bases between. Germline loops: CDR1 MNHNS, CDR2 SASEGT. The CDR3 sequence is 15 residues long. This chain's CDR3 is CASSDRGRNTGELFF. The CDR3 DNA sequence: TGTGCCAGCAGTGATCGCGGACGGAACACCGGGGAGCTGTTTTTT.

The chain links TRBV2 to TRBJ2-1; 10 nucleotides align to TRBD2. V dropped 9 bases and J dropped 9; count of bases not matched to a gene: 11. Germline V gives CDR1 SNHLY, CDR2 FYNNEI. The CDR3 totals 14 residues. The CDR3 sequence is CASILAGTRGEQFF. Here the CDR3 DNA reads TGTGCCAGTATACTAGCGGGAACCAGAGGTGAGCAGTTCTTC.

The chain has TRBV6-5 and TRBJ2-3; D is uncertain. This CDR3 comprises 11 residues. The germline V and J ends were trimmed by 10 bases and 2 bases, with 7 bases remaining between them. CDR1 MNHEY and CDR2 SVGAGI come from the germline V gene. DNA of the CDR3: TGTGCCACCCTCAACACAGATACGCAGTATTTT. Protein sequence: CATLNTDTQYF.

CDR3 in amino acids: CASSQVGLAVKDTQYF. CDR3 DNA sequence: TGTGCCAGCAGCCAAGTGGGACTAGCGGTGAAAGATACGCAGTATTTT. The genes are TRBV14 and TRBJ2-3; 11 positions match TRBD2. After removal of 1 base from V and 5 bases from J, the junction contained 5 bases not matched to a gene. The CDR3 spans 16 residues. From germline, CDR1 is SGHDN and CDR2 FVKESK.

The chain has TRBV29-1 and TRBJ2-3, with D tentatively TRBD1 or TRBD2 (5 bases each). This CDR3 spans 15 amino acids. Germline loops: CDR1 SQVTM, CDR2 ANQGSEA. V lost 7 bases and J lost 0, with 17 bases in between. DNA for the CDR3: TGCAGCGGACTCGGGACCCCCGGAAGCACAGATACGCAGTATTTT. It specifies CSGLGTPGSTDTQYF.

This chain links TRBV7-8 with TRBJ1-1; D perhaps matches TRBD1 (6 bases). Per germline, CDR1 SGHVS and CDR2 FQNEAQ. The length of the CDR3 is 14 residues. Trimming pared 5 bases from V and 5 bases from J, leaving 15 bases between. Here the CDR3 DNA reads TGTGCCAGCAGCGGTGACAGGAGAAGGACTGAAGCTTTCTTT. The encoded protein is CASSGDRRRTEAFF.